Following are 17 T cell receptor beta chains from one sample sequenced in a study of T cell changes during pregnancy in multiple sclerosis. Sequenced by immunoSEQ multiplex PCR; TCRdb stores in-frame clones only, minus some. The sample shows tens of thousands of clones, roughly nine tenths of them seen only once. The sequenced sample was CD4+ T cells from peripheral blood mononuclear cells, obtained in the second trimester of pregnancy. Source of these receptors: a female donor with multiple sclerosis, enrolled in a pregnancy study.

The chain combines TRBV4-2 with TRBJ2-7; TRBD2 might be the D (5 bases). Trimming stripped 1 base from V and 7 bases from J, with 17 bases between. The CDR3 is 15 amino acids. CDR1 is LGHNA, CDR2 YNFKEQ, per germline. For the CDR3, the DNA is TGTGCCAGCAGCCAAGCATCCCCCCTCTCGGGGGAGCAGTACTTC. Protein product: CASSQASPLSGEQYF.

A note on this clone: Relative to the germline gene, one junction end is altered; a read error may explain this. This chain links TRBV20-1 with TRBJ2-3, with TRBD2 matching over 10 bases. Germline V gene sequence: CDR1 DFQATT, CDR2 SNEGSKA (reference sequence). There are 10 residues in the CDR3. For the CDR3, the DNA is TGCAGTGCCGTAGCGGGGGGACAACATTTT. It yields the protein CSAVAGGQHF.

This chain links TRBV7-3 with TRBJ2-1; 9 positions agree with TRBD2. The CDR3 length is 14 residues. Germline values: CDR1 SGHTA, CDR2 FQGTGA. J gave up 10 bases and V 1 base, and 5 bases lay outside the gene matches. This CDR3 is CASSLSPSGTEQFF. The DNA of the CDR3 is TGTGCCAGCAGCTTAAGCCCTAGCGGGACCGAGCAGTTCTTC.

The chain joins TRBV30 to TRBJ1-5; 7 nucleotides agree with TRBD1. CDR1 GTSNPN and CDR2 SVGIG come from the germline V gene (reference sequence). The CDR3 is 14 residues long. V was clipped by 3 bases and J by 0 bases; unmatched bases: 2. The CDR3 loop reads CAWRQGDSNQPQHF. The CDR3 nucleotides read TGTGCCTGGAGGCAGGGGGATAGCAATCAGCCCCAGCATTTT.

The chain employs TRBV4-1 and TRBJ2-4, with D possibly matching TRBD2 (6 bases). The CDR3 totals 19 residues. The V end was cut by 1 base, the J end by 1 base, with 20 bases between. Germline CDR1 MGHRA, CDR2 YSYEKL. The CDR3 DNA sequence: TGCGCCAGCAGCCAAGTTCACGGGAGAGGGGCGAGCGCCAAAAACATTCAGTACTTC. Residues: CASSQVHGRGASAKNIQYF.

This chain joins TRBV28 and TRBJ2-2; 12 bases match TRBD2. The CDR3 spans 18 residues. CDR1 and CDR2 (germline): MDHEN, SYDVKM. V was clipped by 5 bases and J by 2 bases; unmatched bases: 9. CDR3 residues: CASSAPSGRAFNTGELFF. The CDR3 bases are TGTGCCAGCAGTGCCCCTAGCGGGAGGGCCTTTAACACCGGGGAGCTGTTTTTT.

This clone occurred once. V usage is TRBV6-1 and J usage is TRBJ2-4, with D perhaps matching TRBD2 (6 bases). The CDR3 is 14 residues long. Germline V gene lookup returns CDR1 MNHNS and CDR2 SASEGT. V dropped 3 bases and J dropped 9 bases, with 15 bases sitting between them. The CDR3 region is CASSEGTNGGIQYF. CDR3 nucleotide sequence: TGTGCCAGCAGTGAGGGTACAAACGGGGGCATTCAGTACTTC.

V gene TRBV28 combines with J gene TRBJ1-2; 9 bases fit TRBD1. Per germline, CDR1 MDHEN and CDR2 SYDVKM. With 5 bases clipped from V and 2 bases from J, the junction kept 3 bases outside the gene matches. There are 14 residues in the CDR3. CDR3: CASSEGQGNYGYTF. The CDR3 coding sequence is TGTGCCAGCAGTGAAGGACAGGGGAACTATGGCTACACCTTC.

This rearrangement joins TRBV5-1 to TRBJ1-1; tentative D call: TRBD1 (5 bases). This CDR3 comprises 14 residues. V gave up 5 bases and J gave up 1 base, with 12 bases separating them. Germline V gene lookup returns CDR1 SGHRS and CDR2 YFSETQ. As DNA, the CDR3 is TGCGCCAGCAGTACCTTGGGGGGGAACACTGAAGCTTTCTTT. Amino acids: CASSTLGGNTEAFF.

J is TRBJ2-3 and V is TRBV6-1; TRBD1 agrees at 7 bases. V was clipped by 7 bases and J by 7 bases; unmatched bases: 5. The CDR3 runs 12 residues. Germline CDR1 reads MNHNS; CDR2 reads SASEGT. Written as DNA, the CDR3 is TGTGCCAGCACTTTGACAGGGTATACGCAGTATTTT. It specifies CASTLTGYTQYF.

In nucleotides, the CDR3 is TGTGCCAGCAGAAACGGACAGGTGAACACCGGGGAGCTGTTTTTT. Translation gives CASRNGQVNTGELFF. This sequence joins TRBV7-9 and TRBJ2-2; 7 bases agree with TRBD1. CDR3 length equals 15 residues. The J segment lost 1 base and the V segment lost 6 bases, leaving 5 bases of the junction unmatched. Per germline, CDR1 SEHNR and CDR2 FQNEAQ (reference sequence).

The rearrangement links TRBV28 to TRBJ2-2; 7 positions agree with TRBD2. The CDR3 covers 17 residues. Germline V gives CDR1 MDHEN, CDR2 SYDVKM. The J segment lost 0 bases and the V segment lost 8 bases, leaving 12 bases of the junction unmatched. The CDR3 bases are TGTGCCAGCGGATTCGTATGGGCGGGAGCGAACACCGGGGAGCTGTTTTTT. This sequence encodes CASGFVWAGANTGELFF.

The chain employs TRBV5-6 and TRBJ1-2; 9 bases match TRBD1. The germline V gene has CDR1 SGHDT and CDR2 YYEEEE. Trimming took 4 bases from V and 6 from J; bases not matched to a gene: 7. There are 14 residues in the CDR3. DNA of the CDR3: TGTGCCAGCAGCAGGGGGGACAGGGCCCATGGCTACACCTTC. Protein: CASSRGDRAHGYTF.

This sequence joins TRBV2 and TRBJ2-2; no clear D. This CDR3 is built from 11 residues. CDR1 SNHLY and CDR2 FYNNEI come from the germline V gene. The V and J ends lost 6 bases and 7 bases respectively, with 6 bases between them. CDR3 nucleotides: TGTGCCAGCAGACAAGTCGGGGAGCTGTTTTTT. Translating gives CASRQVGELFF. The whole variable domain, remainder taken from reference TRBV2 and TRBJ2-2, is EPEVTQTPSHQVTQMGQEVILRCVPISNHLYFYWYRQILGQKVEFLVSFYNNEISEKSEIFDDQFSVERPDGSNFTLKIRSTKLEDSAMYFCASRQVGELFFGEGSRLTVL.

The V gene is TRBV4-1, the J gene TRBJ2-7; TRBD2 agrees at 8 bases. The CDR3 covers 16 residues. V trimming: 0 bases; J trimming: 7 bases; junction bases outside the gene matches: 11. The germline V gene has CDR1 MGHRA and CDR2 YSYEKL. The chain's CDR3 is CASSQEGGLAMGEQYF. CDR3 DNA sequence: TGCGCCAGCAGCCAAGAGGGAGGACTAGCAATGGGGGAGCAGTACTTC.

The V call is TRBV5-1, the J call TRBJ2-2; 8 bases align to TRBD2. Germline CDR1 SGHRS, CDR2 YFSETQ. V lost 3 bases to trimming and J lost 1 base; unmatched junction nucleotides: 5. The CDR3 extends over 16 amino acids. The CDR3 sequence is CASSWGLAGNTGELFF. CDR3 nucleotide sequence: TGCGCCAGCAGCTGGGGGCTAGCGGGGAACACCGGGGAGCTGTTTTTT.

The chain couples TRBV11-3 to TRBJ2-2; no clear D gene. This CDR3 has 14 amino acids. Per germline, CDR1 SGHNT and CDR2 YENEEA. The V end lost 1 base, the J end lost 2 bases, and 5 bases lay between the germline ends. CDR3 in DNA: TGTGCCAGCAGCTTAGTTGGCAACACCGGGGAGCTGTTTTTT. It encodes CASSLVGNTGELFF.